Presented here are 28 T cell receptor beta chains from one specimen sequenced in a study of OX40 agonist ivuxolimab in advanced cancers. The repertoire was sequenced with immunoSEQ multiplex PCR; TCRdb's copy has only in-frame clones and lacks some. This sample has 70,000 or so clones, with roughly 90% found just once. Sequences were derived from CD4+ or CD8+ T cells sorted from blood, sampled in a trial of the OX40 agonist ivuxolimab. Source of these receptors: an adult with an advanced solid tumor such as melanoma, head and neck, liver or kidney cancer.

This chain links TRBV10-3 with TRBJ2-5, with D perhaps being TRBD1 or TRBD2 (6 bases each). V was trimmed by 5 bases and J by 3 bases, leaving 19 bases between them. Per germline, CDR1 ENHRY and CDR2 SYGVKD. This CDR3 contains 16 residues. The CDR3 loop is CAISTTSGEVEETQYF. CDR3 in DNA: TGTGCCATCAGTACCACTTCAGGGGAGGTGGAAGAGACCCAGTACTTC.

This rearrangement joins TRBV7-2 to TRBJ2-7; TRBD1 matches 9 bases. The CDR3 totals 15 residues. Germline values: CDR1 SGHTA, CDR2 FQGNSA. The ends lost 5 bases at V and 4 bases at J; junction bases unmatched: 9. In nucleotides, the CDR3 is TGTGCCAGCAGCGGACAGGGGAGGCCTTTTTACGAGCAGTACTTC. It specifies CASSGQGRPFYEQYF. The complete variable domain, with remaining parts taken from reference TRBV7-2 and TRBJ2-7, reads GAGVSQSPSNKVTEKGKDVELRCDPISGHTALYWYRQSLGQGLEFLIYFQGNSAPDKSGLPSDRFSAERTGGSVSTLTIQRTQQEDSAVYLCASSGQGRPFYEQYFGPGTRLTVT.

This chain uses TRBV5-6 with TRBJ2-7; 7 bases line up with TRBD1. The J segment lost 1 base and the V segment lost 4 bases, leaving 8 bases of the junction unmatched. The CDR3 contains 15 residues. From germline, CDR1 is SGHDT and CDR2 YYEEEE. For the CDR3, the DNA is TGTGCCAGCAGCCCGACGGGACAGAGATCCTACGAGCAGTACTTC. Protein sequence: CASSPTGQRSYEQYF. The full variable domain, rest sourced from reference TRBV5-6 and TRBJ2-7, is DAGVTQSPTHLIKTRGQQVTLRCSPKSGHDTVSWYQQALGQGPQFIFQYYEEEERQRGNFPDRFSGHQFPNYSSELNVNALLLGDSALYLCASSPTGQRSYEQYFGPGTRLTVT.

The chain employs TRBV7-9 and TRBJ2-6, with 7 positions matching TRBD1. Trimming removed 2 bases from V and 2 bases from J; junction bases left unmatched: 6. Germline-derived CDR1 and CDR2 are SEHNR and FQNEAQ (reference sequence). CDR3 length: 17 residues. DNA of the CDR3: TGTGCCAGCAGCTTAACAGGGGTTCGCGCTGGGGCCAACGTCCTGACTTTC. This gives the protein CASSLTGVRAGANVLTF.

This chain uses TRBV9 with TRBJ2-7; D not certain. This CDR3 spans 13 amino acids. The V end was cut by 4 bases, the J end by 3 bases, with 11 bases between. The germline V gene encodes CDR1 SGDLS and CDR2 YYNGEE. This chain's CDR3 is CASSLRINYEQYF. The CDR3 coding sequence is TGTGCCAGCAGCTTGCGTATAAACTACGAGCAGTACTTC.

The chain is built from TRBV9 and TRBJ2-6; perhaps TRBD1 as D (6 bases). This CDR3 comprises 15 residues. Germline V gene sequence: CDR1 SGDLS, CDR2 YYNGEE. Trimming stripped 0 bases from V and 4 bases from J, with 8 bases between. CDR3 in DNA: TGTGCCAGCAGCGTAGAGAGGGGGGGGGCCAACGTCCTGACTTTC. This translates into CASSVERGGANVLTF.

The chain couples TRBV11-2 to TRBJ2-1; 9 bases fit TRBD2. Germline assignment: CDR1 SGHAT and CDR2 FQNNGV. CDR3 size: 14 residues. Trimming removed 4 bases from V and 9 bases from J; junction bases left unmatched: 7. Here the CDR3 reads CASSSVGLASEQFF. For the CDR3, the DNA is TGTGCCAGCAGCTCAGTGGGACTAGCAAGTGAGCAGTTCTTC.

The chain joins TRBV7-6 to TRBJ2-5; 12 bases are a match to TRBD2. CDR1 is SGHVS, CDR2 FNYEAQ, per germline. J was trimmed by 9 bases and V by 4 bases; bases with no gene match: 18. The CDR3 runs 18 residues. Here the CDR3 reads CASSSPDLLAGGLVAQYF. CDR3 in DNA: TGTGCCAGCAGCTCGCCAGACCTACTAGCGGGAGGCCTCGTGGCCCAGTACTTC.

The chain has TRBV18 and TRBJ2-2; no firm D call. Germline V lookup: CDR1 KGHSH, CDR2 LQKENI. Trimming removed 6 bases from V and 6 bases from J, with 11 bases in between. The CDR3 is made up of 13 amino acids. The CDR3 spells CASSRDRPGELFF. CDR3 bases: TGTGCCAGCTCCCGCGACCGGCCCGGGGAGCTGTTTTTT.

The rearrangement uses TRBV27 and TRBJ1-1, with 7 bases that match TRBD1. This CDR3 comprises 13 residues. V gave up 5 bases and J gave up 10 bases; unmatched junction bases: 10. In germline, CDR1 is MNHEY, CDR2 SMNVEV (reference sequence). The CDR3 spells CASSPTPTGAAFF. The CDR3 DNA is TGTGCCAGCAGTCCTACCCCCACAGGGGCAGCTTTCTTT.

V usage is TRBV5-8 and J usage is TRBJ2-7; no reliable D call. V was shortened by 4 bases and J by 4 bases, with 6 bases between the two germline ends. The CDR3 length is 11 residues. Germline V gene lookup returns CDR1 SGHTS and CDR2 YDEGEE. The CDR3 DNA is TGTGCCAGCAGCGTTACTTACGAGCAGTACTTC. Amino acid sequence: CASSVTYEQYF.

The CDR3 sequence: CASSSQGAGNTIYF. The CDR3 DNA follows: TGTGCCAGCAGCTCCCAGGGGGCTGGAAACACCATATATTTT. The chain uses TRBV7-2 and TRBJ1-3, with TRBD1 identical over 7 bases. CDR1 is SGHTA, CDR2 FQGNSA, per germline. The CDR3 is 14 amino acids. V dropped 4 bases and J dropped 2; count of bases not matched to a gene: 2. Full variable domain (rest looked up from reference TRBV7-2 and TRBJ1-3): GAGVSQSPSNKVTEKGKDVELRCDPISGHTALYWYRQSLGQGLEFLIYFQGNSAPDKSGLPSDRFSAERTGGSVSTLTIQRTQQEDSAVYLCASSSQGAGNTIYFGEGSWLTVV.

The chain is built from TRBV6-4 and TRBJ2-7; 8 bases align to TRBD1. The CDR3 runs to 13 residues. Germline CDR1 MRHNA, CDR2 SNTAGT. V dropped 5 bases and J dropped 4; count of bases not matched to a gene: 4. CDR3 DNA sequence: TGTGCCAGCAGTCGGGACAGGCAATACGAGCAGTACTTC. This translates into CASSRDRQYEQYF.

The chain combines TRBV4-2 with TRBJ1-3; no definite D call. This CDR3 is 14 amino acids long. Germline CDR1 reads LGHNA; CDR2 reads YNFKEQ. Trimming removed 1 base from V and 4 bases from J, with 8 bases in between. The chain's CDR3 is CASSQVLQGNTIYF. CDR3 bases: TGTGCCAGCAGCCAAGTCTTACAAGGAAACACCATATATTTT.

This chain joins TRBV5-1 and TRBJ2-3, with no clear D. Germline loops: CDR1 SGHRS, CDR2 YFSETQ. Trimming stripped 2 bases from V and 0 bases from J, with 4 bases between. This CDR3 comprises 13 residues. The CDR3, as DNA: TGCGCCAGCAGCTTCGGCAGCACAGATACGCAGTATTTT. Residues: CASSFGSTDTQYF.

The rearrangement uses TRBV21-1 and TRBJ2-7; TRBD2, the table's D call, was not compared with the DNA. TRBV21-1 is marked as a pseudogene. The CDR3 length is 14 residues. The CDR3 loop is CASPPGLARSEQYF. The CDR3 DNA follows: TGTGCCAGTCCTCCGGGACTAGCTCGATCCGAGCAGTACTTC.

This clone was picked up one time. V and J are TRBV11-2 and TRBJ2-7, with TRBD1 matching over 11 bases. This CDR3 is built from 15 residues. Losses at the gene ends were 5 bases for V and 1 base for J; bases not matched to a gene: 4. Germline V CDR1 and CDR2: SGHAT, FQNNGV. The CDR3 loop is CASSPGTGGSYEQYF. In DNA, the CDR3 is TGTGCCAGCAGCCCCGGGACAGGGGGTTCCTACGAGCAGTACTTC.

This clone was recorded once. The genes are TRBV20-1 and TRBJ2-7; D is undetermined. The CDR3 length is 11 residues. Germline V CDR1 and CDR2: DFQATT, SNEGSKA (reference sequence). V was trimmed by 5 bases and J by 4 bases, leaving 9 bases between them. The CDR3 nucleotides read TGCAGTGCTCTTGAGACTTACGAGCAGTACTTC. Translating it yields CSALETYEQYF.

DNA for the CDR3: TGCGCCAGCAGCCGACGGGAGACCTTCTACAATGAGCAGTTCTTC. Translating it yields CASSRRETFYNEQFF. J is TRBJ2-1 and V is TRBV5-1; tentative D call: TRBD2 (6 bases). CDR1 is SGHRS and CDR2 is YFSETQ in the germline V gene. The CDR3 spans 15 residues. V was cut by 4 bases and J by 3 bases, with 14 bases left in between.

The gene calls are TRBV2 and TRBJ2-5, with TRBD2 as a possible D gene (6 bases). CDR3 length equals 15 residues. Germline-derived CDR1 and CDR2 are SNHLY and FYNNEI. Deletions cut 6 bases from V and 10 bases from J, with 24 bases between. The CDR3 region is CASRERTPAGGVQYF. DNA for the CDR3: TGTGCCAGCAGAGAACGGACTCCCGCCGGGGGTGTCCAGTACTTC.

CDR3 bases: TGTGCCAGCAGCTTTTCAGGGGAGGAGACCCAGTACTTC. This encodes CASSFSGEETQYF. The chain couples TRBV5-4 to TRBJ2-5, with D possibly TRBD1 on 6 matching bases. Per the germline V gene, CDR1 is SGHNT and CDR2 is YYREEE (reference sequence). V was shortened by 2 bases and J by 5 bases, with 10 bases between the two germline ends. The CDR3 has 13 residues.

V usage is TRBV15 and J usage is TRBJ2-5; D call uncertain. Germline lookup yields CDR1 LNHNV and CDR2 YYDKDF (reference sequence). The CDR3 length is 11 residues. Deletions cut 8 bases from V and 5 bases from J, with 9 bases between. The CDR3 nucleotides are TGTGCCACCTCATCGCGGGAGACCCAGTACTTC. It encodes CATSSRETQYF.

The chain combines TRBV6-5 with TRBJ1-4, with D perhaps matching TRBD1 (6 bases). Germline V lookup: CDR1 MNHEY, CDR2 SVGAGI. This CDR3 is 14 amino acids long. V shed 5 bases and J shed 8 bases, with 15 bases lying between them. In nucleotides, the CDR3 is TGTGCCAGCAGTCTAGGACAGCGACAGGAAAAACTGTTTTTT. It encodes CASSLGQRQEKLFF.

The chain couples TRBV11-1 to TRBJ2-1; possible D gene TRBD2, 6 bases. CDR3 length: 14 residues. Trimming removed 3 bases at V and 4 bases at J, with 10 bases between. Germline V gene lookup returns CDR1 SGHAT and CDR2 FQDESV (reference sequence). CDR3 region: CASSFAGLYNEQFF. Written as DNA, the CDR3 is TGTGCCAGCAGCTTTGCGGGGTTGTACAATGAGCAGTTCTTC.

The J gene is TRBJ2-7, the V gene TRBV28; maybe TRBD1 (5 bases). CDR3 length: 15 residues. Germline V gene data show CDR1 as MDHEN and CDR2 as SYDVKM. Trimming cost V 3 bases and J 0 bases, with 12 bases left between them. The CDR3 region is CASSFVDTISYEQYF. The CDR3 coding sequence is TGTGCCAGCAGTTTCGTGGACACAATCTCCTACGAGCAGTACTTC.

This clone was recorded a few times. V is TRBV19 and J is TRBJ2-7; the D call may be TRBD1 or TRBD2 (5 bases each). The germline V gene encodes CDR1 LNHDA and CDR2 SQIVND (reference sequence). The CDR3 totals 14 residues. V shed 3 bases and J shed 4 bases, with 13 bases lying between them. CDR3 bases: TGTGCCAGTAGTATTGGGGGATTGCAATACGAGCAGTACTTC. This translates into CASSIGGLQYEQYF.

The genes are TRBV5-1 and TRBJ2-1; TRBD2 might be the D (6 bases). The germline V and J ends were trimmed by 4 bases and 7 bases, with 15 bases remaining between them. This CDR3 is 14 amino acids long. Germline V lookup: CDR1 SGHRS, CDR2 YFSETQ. CDR3 residues: CASSPTGGVNEQFF. The CDR3, as DNA: TGCGCCAGCAGCCCGACTGGCGGGGTAAATGAGCAGTTCTTC.

The chain employs TRBV27 and TRBJ2-1; the match to TRBD2 covers 9 bases. The CDR3 is 15 amino acids. In germline, CDR1 is MNHEY, CDR2 SMNVEV (reference sequence). The ends lost 5 bases at V and 10 bases at J; junction bases unmatched: 12. The CDR3 reads CASSKGRLAVKEQFF. DNA of the CDR3: TGTGCCAGCAGTAAAGGAAGACTAGCGGTCAAAGAGCAGTTCTTC.